Sequencing of this TCR beta chain was carried out in a study of cytomegalovirus exposure and HLA in healthy donors. Across the study: There were 65 million to 85 million unique TCRs (from HLA-typed donors) in an early data release.

Study-wide results and caveats: In a later analysis, HLA-associated TCR beta chains were more clonally expanded than equally common others. Among donors in an Asian-associated ancestry cluster, a later analysis reportedly found fewer N-insertions than the roughly 730-donor mean. Many donors shared some public TCRs, even though most TCR sequences were rare.

V shed 0 bases, J shed 4 bases, and the junction held 0 bases outside the gene matches. In germline, CDR1 is SGHDT, CDR2 YYEEEE. The length of the CDR3 is 13 residues. Comments on this clone: Antigen unknown. This same CDR3 is encoded by further DNA sequences in the sample.

60 Vbeta and 13 Jbeta primers were used in PCR. Here immunoSEQ multiplex PCR was the method, and the copy in TCRdb shows in-frame clones only, minus some. Among roughly 190,000 clones listed, approximately 86% were seen once. The V call is TRBV5-6, the J call TRBJ1-2; TRBD1 aligns across 7 bases. Sequences were obtained from PBMCs. This receptor was taken from a woman younger than 35 in good health and CMV-seronegative. This CDR3 reads CASSLDRGYGYTF. CDR3 DNA: TGTGCCAGCAGCTTGGACAGGGGCTATGGCTACACCTTC.